These 8 T cell receptor beta chains were all obtained from the same sample, sequenced in a study of T cells expressing NK-cell markers. TCRdb derives one entry per CDR3 protein from the 5' RACE reads, leaving out DNA. This table holds more than 250,000 distinct CDR3 sequences. Material for sequencing was blood T cells: a sorted CD56 or NKG2C T cell subset, CD4+ or CD8+ T cells, or bulk PBMC T cells (not recorded which). These receptor sequences come from a man in his late teens or twenties in good health.

The chain uses TRBV4-2 and TRBJ2-1; there is no DNA to check the TCRdb D call of TRBD2. Per the germline V gene, CDR1 is LGHNA and CDR2 is YNFKEQ. This CDR3 is built from 16 residues. CDR3: CASSQDGTSGRDEQFF.

V gene TRBV11-2 combines with J gene TRBJ1-1; TCRdb lists TRBD1, though no DNA is available to test this call. Per the germline V gene, CDR1 is SGHAT and CDR2 is FQNNGV. This CDR3 region has 12 residues. The CDR3 spells CASSSFGGAAFF.

The chain has TRBV29-1 and TRBJ2-7; TCRdb's D gene call, TRBD1, goes unchecked for lack of DNA. CDR1 SQVTM and CDR2 ANQGSEA come from the germline V gene. This CDR3 has 13 residues. CDR3 protein: CSAMDRGNQEQYF.

The rearrangement uses TRBV6-1 and TRBJ1-5. Germline V gene lookup returns CDR1 MNHNS and CDR2 SASEGT. The CDR3 consists of 16 residues. The CDR3 sequence is CASRHGGRASNQPQHF.

The chain joins TRBV6-5 to TRBJ2-3; TCRdb's D gene call, TRBD1, goes unchecked for lack of DNA. This CDR3 has 14 residues. Germline CDR1 reads MNHEY; CDR2 reads SVGAGI. Here the CDR3 reads CASSYRDRSDTQYF.

The chain's CDR3 is CSVQQGPNLFYNEQFF. The rearrangement links TRBV20-1 to TRBJ2-1; TCRdb outputs TRBD1, but without DNA this stays unchecked. Germline V gives CDR1 DFQATT, CDR2 SNEGSKA (reference sequence). The CDR3 consists of 16 residues.

V and J are TRBV30 and TRBJ2-3; TCRdb's D call, TRBD1, is unchecked because there is no DNA. CDR1 GTSNPN and CDR2 SVGIG come from the germline V gene (reference sequence). This CDR3 is 14 amino acids long. The CDR3 protein is CAWNAGQATDTQYF.

The chain links TRBV7-9 to TRBJ1-4; there is no DNA to check the TCRdb D call of TRBD1. Germline CDR1 SEHNR, CDR2 FQNEAQ (reference sequence). The CDR3 runs to 15 residues. CDR3 sequence: CASSSDRVLGEKLFF. The whole variable domain, remainder taken from reference TRBV7-9 and TRBJ1-4, is DTGVSQNPRHKITKRGQNVTFRCDPISEHNRLYWYRQTLGQGPEFLTYFQNEAQLEKSRLLSDRFSAERPKGSFSTLEIQRTEQGDSAMYLCASSSDRVLGEKLFFGSGTQLSVL.